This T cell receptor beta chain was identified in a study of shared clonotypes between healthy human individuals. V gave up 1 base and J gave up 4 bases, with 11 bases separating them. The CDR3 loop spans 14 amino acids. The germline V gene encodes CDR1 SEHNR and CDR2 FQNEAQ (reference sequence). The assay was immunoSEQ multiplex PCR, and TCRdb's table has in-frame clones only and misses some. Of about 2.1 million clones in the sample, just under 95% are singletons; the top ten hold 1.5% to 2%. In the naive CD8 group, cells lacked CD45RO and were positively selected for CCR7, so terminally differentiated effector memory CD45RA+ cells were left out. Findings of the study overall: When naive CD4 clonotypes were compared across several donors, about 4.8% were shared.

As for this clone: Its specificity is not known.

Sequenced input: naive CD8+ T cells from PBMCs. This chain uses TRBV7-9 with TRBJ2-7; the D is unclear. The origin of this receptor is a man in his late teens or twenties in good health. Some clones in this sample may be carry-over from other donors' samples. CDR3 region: CASSLVARGYEQYF. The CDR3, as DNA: TGTGCCAGCAGCTTAGTCGCGCGAGGTTACGAGCAGTACTTC.